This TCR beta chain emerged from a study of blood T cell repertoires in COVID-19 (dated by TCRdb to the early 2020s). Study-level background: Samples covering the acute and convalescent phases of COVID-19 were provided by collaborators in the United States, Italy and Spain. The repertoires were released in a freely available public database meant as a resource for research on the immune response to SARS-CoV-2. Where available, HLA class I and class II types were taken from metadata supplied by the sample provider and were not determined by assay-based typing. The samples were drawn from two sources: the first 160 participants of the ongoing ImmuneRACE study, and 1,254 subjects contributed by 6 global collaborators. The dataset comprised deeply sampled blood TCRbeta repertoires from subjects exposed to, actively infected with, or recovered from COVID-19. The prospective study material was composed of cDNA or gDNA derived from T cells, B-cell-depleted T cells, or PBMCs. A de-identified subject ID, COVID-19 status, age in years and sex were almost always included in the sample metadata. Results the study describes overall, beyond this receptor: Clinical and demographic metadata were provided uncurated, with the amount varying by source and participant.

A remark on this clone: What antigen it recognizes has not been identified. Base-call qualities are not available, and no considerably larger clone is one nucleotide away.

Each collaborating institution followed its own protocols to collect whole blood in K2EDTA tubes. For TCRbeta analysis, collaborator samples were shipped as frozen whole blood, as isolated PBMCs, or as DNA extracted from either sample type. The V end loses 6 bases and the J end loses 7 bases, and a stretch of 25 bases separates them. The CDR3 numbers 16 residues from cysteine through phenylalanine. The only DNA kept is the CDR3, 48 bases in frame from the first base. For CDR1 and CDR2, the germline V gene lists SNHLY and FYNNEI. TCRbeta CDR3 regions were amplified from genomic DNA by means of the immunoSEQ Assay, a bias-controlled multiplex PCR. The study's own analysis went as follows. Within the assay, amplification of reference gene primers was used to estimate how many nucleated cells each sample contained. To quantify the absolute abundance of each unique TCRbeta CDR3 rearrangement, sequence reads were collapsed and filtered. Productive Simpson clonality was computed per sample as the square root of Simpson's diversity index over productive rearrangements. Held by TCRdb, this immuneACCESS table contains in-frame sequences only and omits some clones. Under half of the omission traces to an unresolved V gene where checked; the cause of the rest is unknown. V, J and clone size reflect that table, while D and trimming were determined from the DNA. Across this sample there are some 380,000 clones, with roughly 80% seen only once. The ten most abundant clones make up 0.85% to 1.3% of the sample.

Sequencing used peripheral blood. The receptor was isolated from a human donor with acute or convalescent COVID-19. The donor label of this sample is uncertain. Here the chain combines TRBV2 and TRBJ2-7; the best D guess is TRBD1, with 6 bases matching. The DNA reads TGTGCCAGCAGGGGTCAGGACAGTCCTCGCTGGCTTGAGCAGTACTTC. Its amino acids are CASRGQDSPRWLEQYF.